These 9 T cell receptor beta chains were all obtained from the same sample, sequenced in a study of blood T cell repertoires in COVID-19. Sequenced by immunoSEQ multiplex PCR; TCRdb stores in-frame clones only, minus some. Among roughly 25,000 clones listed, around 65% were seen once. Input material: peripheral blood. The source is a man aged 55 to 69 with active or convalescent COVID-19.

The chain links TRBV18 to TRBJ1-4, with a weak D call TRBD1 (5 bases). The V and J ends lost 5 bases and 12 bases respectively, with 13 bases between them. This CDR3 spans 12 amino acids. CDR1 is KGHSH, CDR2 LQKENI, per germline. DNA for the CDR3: TGTGCCAGCTCATCTGACAGCTTAGAACTGTTTTTT. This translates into CASSSDSLELFF.

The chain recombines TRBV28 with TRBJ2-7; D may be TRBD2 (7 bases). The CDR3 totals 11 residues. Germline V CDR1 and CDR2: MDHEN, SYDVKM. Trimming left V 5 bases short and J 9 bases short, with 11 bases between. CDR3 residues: CASSGRGGQYF. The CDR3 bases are TGTGCCAGCAGTGGAAGGGGGGGGCAGTACTTC. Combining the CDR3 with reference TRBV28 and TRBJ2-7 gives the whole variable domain DVKVTQSSRYLVKRTGEKVFLECVQDMDHENMFWYRQDPGLGLRLIYFSYDVKMKEKGDIPEGYSVSREKKERFSLILESASTNQTSMYLCASSGRGGQYFGPGTRLTVT.

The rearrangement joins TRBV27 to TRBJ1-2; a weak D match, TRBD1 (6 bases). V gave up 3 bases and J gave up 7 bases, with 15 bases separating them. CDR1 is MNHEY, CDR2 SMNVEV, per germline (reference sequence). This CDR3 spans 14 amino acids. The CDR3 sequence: CASSFRAGEGGYTF. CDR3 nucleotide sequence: TGTGCCAGCAGTTTCCGAGCAGGGGAAGGTGGCTACACCTTC.

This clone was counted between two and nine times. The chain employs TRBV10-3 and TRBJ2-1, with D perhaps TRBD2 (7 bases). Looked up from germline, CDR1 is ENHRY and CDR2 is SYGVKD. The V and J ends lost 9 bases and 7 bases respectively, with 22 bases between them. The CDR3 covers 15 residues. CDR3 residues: CAIGRGGRGLNEQFF. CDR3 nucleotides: TGTGCCATAGGGAGGGGGGGGCGAGGATTGAATGAGCAGTTCTTC.

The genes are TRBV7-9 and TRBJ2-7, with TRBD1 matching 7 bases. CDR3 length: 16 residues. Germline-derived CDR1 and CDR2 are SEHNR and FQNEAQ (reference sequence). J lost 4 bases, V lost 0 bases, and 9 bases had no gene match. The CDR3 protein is CASSLAGRGILYEQYF. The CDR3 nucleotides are TGTGCCAGCAGCTTAGCAGGCAGGGGGATACTTTACGAGCAGTACTTC. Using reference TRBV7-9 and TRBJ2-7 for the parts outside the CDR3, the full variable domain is DTGVSQNPRHKITKRGQNVTFRCDPISEHNRLYWYRQTLGQGPEFLTYFQNEAQLEKSRLLSDRFSAERPKGSFSTLEIQRTEQGDSAMYLCASSLAGRGILYEQYFGPGTRLTVT.

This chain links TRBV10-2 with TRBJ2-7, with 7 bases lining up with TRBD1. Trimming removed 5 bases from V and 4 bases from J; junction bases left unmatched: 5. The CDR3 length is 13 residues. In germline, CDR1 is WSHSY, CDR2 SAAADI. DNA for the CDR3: TGCGCCAGCAGTACATCGGACAGGTACGAGCAGTACTTC. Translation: CASSTSDRYEQYF.

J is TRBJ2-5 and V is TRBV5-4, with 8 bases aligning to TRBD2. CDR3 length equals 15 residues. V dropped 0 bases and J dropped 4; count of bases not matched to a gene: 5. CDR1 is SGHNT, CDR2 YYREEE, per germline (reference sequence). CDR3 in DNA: TGTGCCAGCAGCTTGGCGGGGGGGCGTTTAGAGACCCAGTACTTC. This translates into CASSLAGGRLETQYF.

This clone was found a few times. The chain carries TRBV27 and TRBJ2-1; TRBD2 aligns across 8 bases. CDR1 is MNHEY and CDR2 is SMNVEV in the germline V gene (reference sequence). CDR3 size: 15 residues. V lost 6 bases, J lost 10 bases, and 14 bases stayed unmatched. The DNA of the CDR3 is TGTGCCAGCAGATATCGGGGACTGAGCGGGGGAGAGCAGTTCTTC. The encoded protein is CASRYRGLSGGEQFF.

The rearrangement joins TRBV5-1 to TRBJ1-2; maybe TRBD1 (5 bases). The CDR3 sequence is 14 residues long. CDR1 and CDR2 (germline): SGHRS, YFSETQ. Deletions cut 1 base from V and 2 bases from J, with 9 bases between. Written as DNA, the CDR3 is TGCGCCAGCAGCTTGTCGCCAGGGAACTATGGCTACACCTTC. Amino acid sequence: CASSLSPGNYGYTF.